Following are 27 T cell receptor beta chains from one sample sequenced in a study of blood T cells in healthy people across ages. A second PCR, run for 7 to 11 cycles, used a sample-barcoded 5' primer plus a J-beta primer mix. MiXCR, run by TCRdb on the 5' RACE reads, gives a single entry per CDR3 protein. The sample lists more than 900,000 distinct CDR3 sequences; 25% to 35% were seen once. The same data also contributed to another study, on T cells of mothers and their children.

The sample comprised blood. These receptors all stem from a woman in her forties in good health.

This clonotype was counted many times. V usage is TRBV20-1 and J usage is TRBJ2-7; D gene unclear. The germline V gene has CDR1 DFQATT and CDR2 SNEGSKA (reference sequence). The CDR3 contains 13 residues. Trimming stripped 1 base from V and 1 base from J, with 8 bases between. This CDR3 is CSARVDGSYEQYF. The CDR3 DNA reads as TGCAGTGCTAGAGTGGACGGATCCTACGAGCAGTACTTC.

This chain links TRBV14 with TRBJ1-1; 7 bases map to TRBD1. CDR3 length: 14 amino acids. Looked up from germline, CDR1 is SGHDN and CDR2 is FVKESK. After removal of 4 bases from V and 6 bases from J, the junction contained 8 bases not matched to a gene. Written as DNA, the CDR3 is TGTGCCAGCAGCCGGGACAGTCTCCGGCCTGAAGCTTTCTTT. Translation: CASSRDSLRPEAFF.

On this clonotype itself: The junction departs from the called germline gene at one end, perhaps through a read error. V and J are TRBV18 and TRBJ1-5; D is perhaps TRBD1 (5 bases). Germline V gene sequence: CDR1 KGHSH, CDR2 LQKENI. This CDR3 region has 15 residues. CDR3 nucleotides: TGTCCCAGCTCACCACCGCTGACAGTAGGTCAGCCCCAGCATTTT. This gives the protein CPSSPPLTVGQPQHF. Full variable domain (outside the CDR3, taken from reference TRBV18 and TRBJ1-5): NAGVMQNPRHLVRRRGQEARLRCSPMKGHSHVYWYRQLPEEGLKFMVYLQKENIIDESGMPKERFSAEFPKEGPSILRIQQVVRGDSAAYFCPSSPPLTVGQPQHFGDGTRLSIL.

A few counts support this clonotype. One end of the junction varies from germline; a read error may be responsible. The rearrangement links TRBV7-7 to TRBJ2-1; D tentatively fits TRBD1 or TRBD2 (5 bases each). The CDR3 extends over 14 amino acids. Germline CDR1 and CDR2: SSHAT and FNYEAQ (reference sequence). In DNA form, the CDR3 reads TGTGCTAGCAGCCACAACGGGGCAGTTGATGAGCAGTTCTTC. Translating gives CASSHNGAVDEQFF.

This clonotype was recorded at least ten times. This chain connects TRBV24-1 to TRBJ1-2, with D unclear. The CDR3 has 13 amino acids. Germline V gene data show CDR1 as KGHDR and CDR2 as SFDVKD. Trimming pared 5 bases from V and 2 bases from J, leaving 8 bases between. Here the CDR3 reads CATSAQANYGYTF. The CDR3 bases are TGTGCCACCAGTGCCCAGGCCAACTATGGCTACACCTTC.

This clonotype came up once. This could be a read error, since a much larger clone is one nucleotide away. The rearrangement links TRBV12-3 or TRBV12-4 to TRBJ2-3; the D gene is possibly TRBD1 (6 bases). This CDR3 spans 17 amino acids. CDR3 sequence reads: CASRGRSRGLHTDAQYF. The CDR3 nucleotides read TGTGCCAGCAGGGGACGATCAAGGGGGTTGCACACAGATGCGCAGTATTTT.

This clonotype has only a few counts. In nucleotides, the CDR3 is TGTGCCAGCAGCCCCTCAGGGACAGGGGTAAATCAGCCCCAGCATTTT. Protein product: CASSPSGTGVNQPQHF. This chain connects TRBV7-8 to TRBJ1-5; 10 nucleotides agree with TRBD1. This CDR3 has 16 residues. V lost 5 bases to trimming and J lost 4 bases; unmatched junction nucleotides: 8. CDR1 and CDR2 (germline): SGHVS, FQNEAQ.

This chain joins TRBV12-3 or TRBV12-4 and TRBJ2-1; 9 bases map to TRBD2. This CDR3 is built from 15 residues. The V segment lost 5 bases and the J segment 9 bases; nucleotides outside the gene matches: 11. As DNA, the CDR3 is TGTGCCAGCAGTCGTCCCAAGCGGGGGGAAGGTGAGCAGTTCTTC. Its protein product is CASSRPKRGEGEQFF.

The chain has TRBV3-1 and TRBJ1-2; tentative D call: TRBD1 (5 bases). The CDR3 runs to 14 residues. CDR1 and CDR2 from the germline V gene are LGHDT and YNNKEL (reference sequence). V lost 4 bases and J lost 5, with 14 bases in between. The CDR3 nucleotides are TGTGCCAGCAGCCGTCAATCGGGGGTATATGGCTACACCTTC. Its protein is CASSRQSGVYGYTF.

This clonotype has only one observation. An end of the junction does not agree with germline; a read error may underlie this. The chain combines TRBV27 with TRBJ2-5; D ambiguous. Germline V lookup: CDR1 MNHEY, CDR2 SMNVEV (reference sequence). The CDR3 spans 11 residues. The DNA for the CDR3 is TGTGCCGGCAGTTTATACGATGAGCAGTACTTC. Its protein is CAGSLYDEQYF.

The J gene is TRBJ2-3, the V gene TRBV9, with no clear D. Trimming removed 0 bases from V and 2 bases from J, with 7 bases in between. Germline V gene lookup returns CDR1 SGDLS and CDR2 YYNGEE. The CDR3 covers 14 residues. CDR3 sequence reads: CASSVAVYTDTQYF. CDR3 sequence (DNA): TGTGCCAGCAGCGTAGCGGTTTACACAGATACGCAGTATTTT.

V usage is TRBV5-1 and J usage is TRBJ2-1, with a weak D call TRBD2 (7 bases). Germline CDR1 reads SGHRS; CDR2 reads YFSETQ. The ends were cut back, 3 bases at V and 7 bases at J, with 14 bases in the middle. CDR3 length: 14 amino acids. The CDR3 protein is CASSSGGRGNEQFF. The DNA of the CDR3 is TGCGCCAGCAGCTCGGGGGGCAGGGGAAATGAGCAGTTCTTC.

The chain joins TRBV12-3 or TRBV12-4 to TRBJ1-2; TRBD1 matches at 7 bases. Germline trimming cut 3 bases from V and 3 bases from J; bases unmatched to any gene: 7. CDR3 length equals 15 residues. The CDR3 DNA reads TGTGCCAGCAGTTTTCCGGGACAGTCGTACTATGGCTACACCTTC. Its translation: CASSFPGQSYYGYTF.

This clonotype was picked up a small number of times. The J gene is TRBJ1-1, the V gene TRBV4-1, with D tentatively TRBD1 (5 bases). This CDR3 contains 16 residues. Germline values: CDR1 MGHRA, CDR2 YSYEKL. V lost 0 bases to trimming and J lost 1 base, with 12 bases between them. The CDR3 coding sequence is TGCGCCAGCAGCCAAGATACTGGGACGGGGAACACTGAAGCTTTCTTT. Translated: CASSQDTGTGNTEAFF.

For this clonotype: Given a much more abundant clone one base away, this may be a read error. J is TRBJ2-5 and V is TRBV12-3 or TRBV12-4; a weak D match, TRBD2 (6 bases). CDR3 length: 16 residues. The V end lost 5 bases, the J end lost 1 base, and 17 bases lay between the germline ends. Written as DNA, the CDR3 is TGTGCCAGCAGTCCTGGGGCGGGGCTTCTCCAAGAGACCCAGTACTTC. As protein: CASSPGAGLLQETQYF.

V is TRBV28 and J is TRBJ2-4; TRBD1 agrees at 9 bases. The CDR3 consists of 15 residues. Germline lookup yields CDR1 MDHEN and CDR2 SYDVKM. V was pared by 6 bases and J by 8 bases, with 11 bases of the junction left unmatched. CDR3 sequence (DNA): TGTGCCAGCAGAAATCCCGGGACAGGGTACTACATTCAGTACTTC. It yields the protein CASRNPGTGYYIQYF.

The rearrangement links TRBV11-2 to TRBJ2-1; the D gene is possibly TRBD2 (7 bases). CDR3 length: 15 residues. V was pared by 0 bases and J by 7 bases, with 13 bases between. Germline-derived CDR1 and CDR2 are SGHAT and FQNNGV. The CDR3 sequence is CASSLESGGQNEQFF. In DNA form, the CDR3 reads TGTGCCAGCAGCTTAGAGTCGGGGGGCCAAAATGAGCAGTTCTTC.

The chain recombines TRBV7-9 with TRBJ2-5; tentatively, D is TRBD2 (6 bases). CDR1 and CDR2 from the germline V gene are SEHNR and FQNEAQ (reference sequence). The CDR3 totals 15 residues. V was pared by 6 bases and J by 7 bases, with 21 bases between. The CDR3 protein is CASSRWAGGIGTQYF. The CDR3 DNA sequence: TGTGCCAGCAGTCGATGGGCCGGGGGAATTGGGACCCAGTACTTC.

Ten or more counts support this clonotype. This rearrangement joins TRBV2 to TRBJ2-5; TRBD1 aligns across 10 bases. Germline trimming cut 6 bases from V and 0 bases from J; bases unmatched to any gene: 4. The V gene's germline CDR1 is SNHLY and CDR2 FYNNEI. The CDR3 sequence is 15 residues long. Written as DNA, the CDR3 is TGTGCCAGCAGGGAGGACAGGGGGTACCAAGAGACCCAGTACTTC. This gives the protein CASREDRGYQETQYF.

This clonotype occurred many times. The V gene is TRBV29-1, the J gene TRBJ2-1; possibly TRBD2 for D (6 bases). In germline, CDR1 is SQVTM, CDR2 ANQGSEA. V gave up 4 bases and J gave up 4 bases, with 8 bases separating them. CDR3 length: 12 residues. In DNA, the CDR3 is TGCAGCGTTGGAGGGACTTACAATGAGCAGTTCTTC. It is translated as CSVGGTYNEQFF.

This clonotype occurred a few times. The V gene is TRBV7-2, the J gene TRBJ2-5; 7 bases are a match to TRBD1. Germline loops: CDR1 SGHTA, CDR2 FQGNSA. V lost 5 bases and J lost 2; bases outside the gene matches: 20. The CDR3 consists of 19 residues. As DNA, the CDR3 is TGTGCCAGCAGCGCCCAATACCTGAGAGGGGGCGTTAAACAAGAGACCCAGTACTTC. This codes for CASSAQYLRGGVKQETQYF.

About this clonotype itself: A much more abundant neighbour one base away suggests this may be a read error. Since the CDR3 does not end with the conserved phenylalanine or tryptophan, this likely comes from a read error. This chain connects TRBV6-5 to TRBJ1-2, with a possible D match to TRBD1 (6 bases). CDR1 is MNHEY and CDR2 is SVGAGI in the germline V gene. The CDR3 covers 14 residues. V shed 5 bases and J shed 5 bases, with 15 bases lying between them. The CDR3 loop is CASSPRGGEYGYTS. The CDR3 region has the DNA TGTGCCAGCAGTCCTAGAGGGGGGGAGTATGGCTACACCTCC.

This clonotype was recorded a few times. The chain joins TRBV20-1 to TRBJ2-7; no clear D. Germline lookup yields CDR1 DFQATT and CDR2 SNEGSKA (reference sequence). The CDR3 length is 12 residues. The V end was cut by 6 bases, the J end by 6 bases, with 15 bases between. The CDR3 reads CSASQDGVEQYF. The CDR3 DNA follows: TGCAGTGCCTCTCAAGATGGGGTCGAGCAGTACTTC.

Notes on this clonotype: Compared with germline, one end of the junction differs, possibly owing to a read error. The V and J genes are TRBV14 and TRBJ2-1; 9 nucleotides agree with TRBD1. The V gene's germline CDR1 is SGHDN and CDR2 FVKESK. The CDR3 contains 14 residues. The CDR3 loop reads CACSRWTGDWEQFF. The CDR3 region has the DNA TGTGCCTGCAGCCGATGGACAGGGGATTGGGAGCAGTTCTTC. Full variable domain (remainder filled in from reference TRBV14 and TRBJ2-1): EAGVTQFPSHSVIEKGQTVTLRCDPISGHDNLYWYRRVMGKEIKFLLHFVKESKQDESGMPNNRFLAERTGGTYSTLKVQPAELEDSGVYFCACSRWTGDWEQFFGPGTRLTVL.

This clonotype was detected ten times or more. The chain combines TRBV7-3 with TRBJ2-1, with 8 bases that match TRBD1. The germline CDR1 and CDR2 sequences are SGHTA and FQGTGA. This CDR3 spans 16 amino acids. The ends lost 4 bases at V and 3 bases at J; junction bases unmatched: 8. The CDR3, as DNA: TGTGCCAGCAGCTCAGGGGGCGCTTACGTCTACAATGAGCAGTTCTTC. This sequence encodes CASSSGGAYVYNEQFF.

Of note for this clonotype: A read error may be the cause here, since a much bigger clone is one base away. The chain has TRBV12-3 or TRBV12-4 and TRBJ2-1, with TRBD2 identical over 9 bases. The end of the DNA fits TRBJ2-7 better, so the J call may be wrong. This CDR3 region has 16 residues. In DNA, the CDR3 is TGTGCCAGCACCTCTCCTGGCGGGGGGGCGGACAATGAGCAGTACTTC. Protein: CASTSPGGGADNEQYF.

CDR3 sequence reads: CASSSGWTSGSTDTQYF. The CDR3 DNA reads TGCGCCAGCAGCTCCGGATGGACTAGCGGCTCCACAGATACGCAGTATTTT. The chain carries TRBV5-1 and TRBJ2-3, with TRBD2 matching over 10 bases. CDR3 size: 17 residues. J gave up 2 bases and V 3 bases, and 9 bases lay outside the gene matches. Germline V gene lookup returns CDR1 SGHRS and CDR2 YFSETQ.